Each of the 2 T cell receptor beta chains below was sequenced from the same sample in a study of cytomegalovirus exposure and HLA in healthy donors. This PCR relied on a set of 60 Vbeta primers and 13 Jbeta primers. Some clones are missing from TCRdb's copy, which holds only in-frame ones; the method was immunoSEQ multiplex PCR. This sample yields 150,000 to 200,000 clones, of which around 80% are seen a single time; around 7.2% belongs to the top ten. The sequenced sample was PBMCs. The source of these receptors is a man younger than 45 in good health and CMV-seropositive.

This clone has just a few counts. J is TRBJ2-7 and V is TRBV4-1; D remains unclear. Trimming cost V 0 bases and J 3 bases, with 6 bases left between them. Germline values: CDR1 MGHRA, CDR2 YSYEKL. The CDR3 runs 13 residues. The CDR3: CASSQELRYEQYF. CDR3 DNA sequence: TGCGCCAGCAGCCAAGAACTCCGCTACGAGCAGTACTTC.

The rearrangement uses TRBV10-1 and TRBJ1-4, with a weak D call TRBD1 (5 bases). CDR1 WNHNN and CDR2 SYGVQD come from the germline V gene (reference sequence). The CDR3 spans 17 residues. V was clipped by 3 bases and J by 3 bases, with 17 bases between them. Here the CDR3 reads CASSEGRGVSPNEKLFF. The CDR3 DNA reads as TGCGCCAGCAGTGAAGGGCGGGGGGTGTCGCCTAATGAAAAACTGTTTTTT.